This T cell receptor (beta chain) is from a study of chemoradiotherapy in HPV16-positive cancers. In the study overall: A couple of HPV16-positive patients' cells yielded candidate HPV-specific clones and common motifs. Study-wide points: During treatment, candidate HPV-specific clones and E7-related motifs expanded in tumor. For HPV16-positive patients, expanding HPV-responsive T cells associated with longer recurrence-free survival.

V lost 5 bases, J lost 1 base, and 5 bases stayed unmatched. CDR1 and CDR2 from the germline V gene are MNHEY and SVGAGI. The CDR3 is 15 residues long. Repeated repertoire sampling spanned the course of chemoradiotherapy. In the case of this clone: Its cognate antigen is unknown.

The repertoire was sequenced with immunoSEQ multiplex PCR; TCRdb's copy has only in-frame clones and lacks some. The data contain around 1,900 clones, under 90% of them seen just once; the ten biggest clones take up over 7%. This clonotype was sampled from a human donor with HPV-associated anogenital cancer. Material: tumor tissue, obtained from a patient who underwent chemoradiotherapy. The rearrangement uses TRBV6-5 and TRBJ2-3; 8 bases agree with TRBD1. The CDR3 region is CASSRPGQGTDTQYF. CDR3 nucleotides: TGTGCCAGCAGTCGGCCGGGACAGGGCACAGATACGCAGTATTTT.